This T cell receptor (beta chain) was sequenced in a study of response to subunit inactivated influenza vaccine (dated by TCRdb to the late 2010s). About the investigation overall: To follow how T cells responded to a trivalent subunit inactivated influenza vaccine, the researchers relied on deep quantitative profiling of the T cell receptor repertoire.

Worth noting for this clonotype: Its binding antigen is unknown. Base qualities are not at hand, and no much larger clone is one base apart.

The research as a whole found: According to the authors, only a limited number of new T cells may be recruited by each seasonal influenza vaccination.

CDR1 and CDR2 are drawn from the germline V gene: MNHEY, SVGEGT. At the junction V is shortened by 3 bases and J by 4 bases, with 9 bases in between. There are 13 amino acids in the CDR3, from cysteine to phenylalanine inclusive. Of the read, only the CDR3 DNA is kept; its 39 bases are in frame from base 1. Libraries came from RT-PCR. Sequencer: Illumina HiSeq 2500. The public reads were reanalyzed by TCRdb: fastp trimming at Q25, MiXCR alignment, in-frame beta chains only. When rows share a CDR3 protein, they turn into one entry using the most common DNA and genes. The sample table holds over 800,000 distinct CDR3 sequences, of which less than 25% were seen once. Of the sample, about 10% falls within the top ten clones.

The sequence joins TRBV6-2 or TRBV6-3 to TRBJ1-2; TRBD1 might be the D gene, on 5 matching bases. The source is a man aged 50 to 59 who received an inactivated influenza vaccine. Donor details come from another sample of the same person, matched by shared clones. The sample consisted of PBMCs from blood, taken less than 6 days after vaccination. The nucleotide sequence reads as follows: TGTGCCAGCAGTTATCGCGGGGGCTATGGCTACACCTTC. It translates to CASSYRGGYGYTF.